This TCR beta chain is from a study of naive and memory T cell subsets. In germline, CDR1 is DFQATT, CDR2 SNEGSKA (reference sequence). The CDR3 is 13 amino acids. An equimolar mix of two oligonucleotides served as the beta constant-region primer for TRBC1 and TRBC2. The ligated cDNA underwent four PCR rounds using SP2 and nested alpha and beta constant-region primers. A 12-nucleotide UMI and the SP2 primer were added to the cDNA 3' end by oligonucleotide ligation. TCRdb passed the UMI-ligation and nested PCR reads through MiXCR, listing each CDR3 protein once. The top ten clones hold about 59% of a sample with 6,500 to 9,500 distinct CDR3 sequences, under 30% of them seen once. As regards this clonotype: The junction shows a germline mismatch at one end, possibly a read error.

The receptor comes from a human donor in good health. The source material was CD8+ TEMRA cells from blood. The subset is: effector memory re-expressing CD45RA, CD45RA+ CD27-. This chain connects TRBV20-1 to TRBJ2-1, with TRBD2 matching 13 bases. The CDR3 loop reads CSATSGRGDEQFF. CDR3 coding DNA: TGCAGCGCTACTAGCGGGAGGGGCGATGAGCAGTTCTTC.